A single sample is the source of the 24 T cell receptor beta chains below, sequenced in a study of T-cell reconstitution after alpha-beta-depleted transplantation in children. Unique molecular identifiers tagged the TCRbeta library. TCRdb redid the calling of the PCR reads with MiXCR, one entry per CDR3 protein. Here the sample spans about 610,000 distinct CDR3 sequences, 10% being singletons. Material: PBMCs from the stem cell graft donor, obtained from the stem cell graft. The origin of the receptors is a human donor who donated a stem cell graft to a child with acute myeloid leukemia.

The gene calls are TRBV2 and TRBJ1-2; the D gene is possibly TRBD1 (6 bases). V lost 7 bases to trimming and J lost 0 bases, with 15 bases between them. The CDR3 spans 15 residues. Germline V CDR1 and CDR2: SNHLY, FYNNEI. CDR3 DNA sequence: TGTGCCAGCATGGCTGGGACAAATACTAACTATGGCTACACCTTC. Translated, it gives CASMAGTNTNYGYTF.

This clonotype occurred a few times. V usage is TRBV20-1 and J usage is TRBJ2-2; D is uncertain. CDR3 length: 12 amino acids. CDR1 DFQATT and CDR2 SNEGSKA come from the germline V gene (reference sequence). V lost 6 bases, J lost 6 bases, and 11 bases lay in between. CDR3 region: CSARLEAGELFF. The DNA of the CDR3 is TGCAGTGCCAGATTGGAAGCCGGGGAGCTGTTTTTT.

The table lists this clonotype with a few counts. The CDR3 region is CAISEGGRPSGNTIYF. In DNA form, the CDR3 reads TGTGCCATCAGTGAGGGGGGCAGGCCCTCTGGAAACACCATATATTTT. The chain carries TRBV10-3 and TRBJ1-3, with a weak D call TRBD1 (6 bases). CDR1 is ENHRY, CDR2 SYGVKD, per germline. Trimming removed 2 bases at V and 0 bases at J, with 11 bases between. The CDR3 extends over 16 amino acids.

CDR3 DNA: TGTGCCAGCAGCTTAATGGCAGGGGAGGTAAAGACCCAGTACTTC. Amino acids: CASSLMAGEVKTQYF. The V and J genes are TRBV7-2 and TRBJ2-5, with D perhaps being TRBD1 or TRBD2 (6 bases each). The CDR3 covers 15 residues. The V gene lost 2 bases and the J gene lost 6 bases, with 16 bases spanning the gap. The germline gives CDR1 SGHTA, CDR2 FQGNSA.

The J gene is TRBJ1-2, the V gene TRBV7-2; a possible D gene is TRBD1 (5 bases). There are 16 residues in the CDR3. Germline V gene data show CDR1 as SGHTA and CDR2 as FQGNSA. Trimming stripped 4 bases from V and 6 bases from J, with 21 bases between. The CDR3 DNA is TGTGCCAGCAGCTCAACCCCGCTAGGAGGGGTAAATGGCTACACCTTC. Translation: CASSSTPLGGVNGYTF.

This clonotype has only a few counts. This sequence joins TRBV7-2 and TRBJ1-5; tentative D call: TRBD1 (5 bases). Per the germline V gene, CDR1 is SGHTA and CDR2 is FQGNSA. This CDR3 has 17 amino acids. V lost 3 bases to trimming and J lost 0 bases, with 15 bases between them. CDR3 sequence reads: CASSFGTRGYSNQPQHF. The CDR3 DNA follows: TGTGCCAGCAGCTTCGGGACTAGGGGTTATAGCAATCAGCCCCAGCATTTT.

The chain joins TRBV6-1 to TRBJ2-7, with unresolved D. The CDR3 length is 12 residues. CDR1 is MNHNS and CDR2 is SASEGT in the germline V gene. The V end lost 10 bases, the J end lost 5 bases, and 15 bases lay between the germline ends. The CDR3 spells CATLPASDEQYF. CDR3 DNA sequence: TGTGCCACCCTCCCGGCCTCAGACGAGCAGTACTTC.

The CDR3 DNA sequence: TGTGCCAGCAGTTTGTGGGGTAGCGGGAGTGGCGGGGAGCTGTTTTTT. Amino acid sequence: CASSLWGSGSGGELFF. The rearrangement uses TRBV27 and TRBJ2-2; the match to TRBD2 covers 9 bases. The germline gives CDR1 MNHEY, CDR2 SMNVEV (reference sequence). This CDR3 comprises 16 residues. Losses at the gene ends were 3 bases for V and 7 bases for J; bases not matched to a gene: 9.

This chain links TRBV20-1 with TRBJ1-6; D gene ambiguous. Germline V gene lookup returns CDR1 DFQATT and CDR2 SNEGSKA (reference sequence). Trimming cost V 4 bases and J 5 bases, with 15 bases left between them. CDR3 length equals 15 residues. CDR3 sequence: CSAKKQTRNNSPLHF. CDR3 DNA: TGCAGTGCTAAGAAACAGACACGGAATAATTCACCCCTCCACTTT.

The V gene is TRBV15, the J gene TRBJ1-2; D gene unclear. V was cut by 3 bases and J by 3 bases, with 14 bases left in between. Germline values: CDR1 LNHNV, CDR2 YYDKDF (reference sequence). The CDR3 has 15 amino acids. The DNA for the CDR3 is TGTGCCACCAGCAGTCCCAGAGGGCCTCACTATGGCTACACCTTC. It translates to CATSSPRGPHYGYTF.

This clonotype was recorded a few times. The V call is TRBV20-1, the J call TRBJ2-3; TRBD2 matches 11 bases. This CDR3 has 16 amino acids. The V and J ends lost 3 bases and 0 bases, in that order; junction bases with no gene match: 5. Germline CDR1 reads DFQATT; CDR2 reads SNEGSKA (reference sequence). The CDR3 DNA is TGCAGTGCTAGCGGGACTAGCGGACCTAGCACAGATACGCAGTATTTT. Translated: CSASGTSGPSTDTQYF.

The V gene is TRBV5-1, the J gene TRBJ1-2; D unresolved. Trimming left V 0 bases short and J 6 bases short, with 9 bases between. Germline lookup yields CDR1 SGHRS and CDR2 YFSETQ. This CDR3 has 13 residues. The CDR3 protein is CASSLGGTDGYTF. The CDR3 DNA is TGCGCCAGCAGCTTGGGTGGTACAGATGGCTACACCTTC.

CDR3 amino acids: CASSLSREGPNEQFF. The CDR3 DNA reads TGTGCCAGCAGTTTATCGCGGGAGGGCCCTAATGAGCAGTTCTTC. The V call is TRBV12-3 or TRBV12-4, the J call TRBJ2-1; 9 positions agree with TRBD2. V lost 2 bases and J lost 7; bases outside the gene matches: 6. This CDR3 spans 15 amino acids.

This clonotype turned up a few times. The V call is TRBV6-5, the J call TRBJ1-1; 7 bases align to TRBD1. The length of the CDR3 is 16 residues. The V gene end was trimmed by 0 bases and the J gene end by 6 bases; junction bases not matched to a gene: 10. Germline lookup yields CDR1 MNHEY and CDR2 SVGAGI. CDR3 protein: CASSYSGIGGTAEAFF. The CDR3 nucleotides are TGTGCCAGCAGTTACTCCGGGATAGGGGGCACGGCTGAAGCTTTCTTT.

This clonotype was recorded a few times. The chain links TRBV5-1 to TRBJ1-6; 7 bases agree with TRBD1. The CDR3 sequence is 13 residues long. V trimming: 3 bases; J trimming: 14 bases; junction bases outside the gene matches: 8. Germline V lookup: CDR1 SGHRS, CDR2 YFSETQ. CDR3 sequence reads: CASSSSKTGTLHF. Written as DNA, the CDR3 is TGCGCCAGCAGCTCGTCCAAGACAGGGACCCTCCACTTT.

In its sample, this clonotype was seen a few times. V gene TRBV28 combines with J gene TRBJ2-7; 11 bases map to TRBD2. Germline values: CDR1 MDHEN, CDR2 SYDVKM. V trimming: 6 bases; J trimming: 2 bases; junction bases outside the gene matches: 6. This CDR3 is built from 15 residues. The CDR3, as DNA: TGTGCCAGCAGCTCTAGCGGGAGGACCCCCTACGAGCAGTACTTC. Translated, it gives CASSSSGRTPYEQYF.

V is TRBV27 and J is TRBJ2-3; D not resolved. V lost 6 bases, J lost 1 base, and 14 bases lay in between. The CDR3 covers 15 residues. Germline CDR1 is MNHEY and CDR2 is SMNVEV (reference sequence). This chain's CDR3 is CASRQGGSRTDTQYF. The CDR3 nucleotides read TGTGCCAGCAGGCAAGGTGGCAGCCGCACAGATACGCAGTATTTT.

This clonotype was seen at least ten times. The V gene is TRBV5-5, the J gene TRBJ2-4, with TRBD2 matching over 13 bases. Per germline, CDR1 SGHKS and CDR2 YYEKEE (reference sequence). V lost 1 base and J lost 6; bases outside the gene matches: 4. This CDR3 region has 16 residues. CDR3 in amino acids: CASSLLLAGGRNIQYF. CDR3 nucleotides: TGTGCCAGCAGCTTGCTACTAGCGGGAGGGAGAAACATTCAGTACTTC.

This clonotype showed up just a few times. This chain connects TRBV3-1 to TRBJ2-5, with 10 positions matching TRBD2. Looked up from germline, CDR1 is LGHDT and CDR2 is YNNKEL (reference sequence). V lost 3 bases, J lost 2 bases, and 3 bases stayed unmatched. This CDR3 contains 15 residues. DNA of the CDR3: TGTGCCAGCAGCCACCGGGGACTAGCGCAAGAGACCCAGTACTTC. Protein: CASSHRGLAQETQYF.

The chain joins TRBV28 to TRBJ1-5, with 8 positions matching TRBD1. There are 14 residues in the CDR3. V lost 7 bases and J lost 7; bases outside the gene matches: 9. Per the germline V gene, CDR1 is MDHEN and CDR2 is SYDVKM. CDR3 region: CASILGQGGQPQHF. The CDR3 region has the DNA TGTGCCAGCATTCTAGGACAGGGCGGCCAGCCCCAGCATTTT.

A few counts support this clonotype. The rearrangement joins TRBV24-1 to TRBJ2-1, with TRBD2 matching over 10 bases. From germline, CDR1 is KGHDR and CDR2 SFDVKD. J was trimmed by 6 bases and V by 1 base; bases with no gene match: 5. The CDR3 extends over 16 amino acids. The CDR3 region is CATSDFPASGSNEQFF. The CDR3 bases are TGTGCCACCAGTGATTTTCCGGCTAGCGGGAGCAATGAGCAGTTCTTC.

The gene calls are TRBV5-1 and TRBJ2-3, with no clear D. The CDR3 runs to 13 residues. With 5 bases removed from V and 6 bases from J, the gap between germline ends came to 13 bases. The germline V gene has CDR1 SGHRS and CDR2 YFSETQ. CDR3 DNA: TGCGCCAGCAGGGACCGAGCTCCTGATACGCAGTATTTT. The encoded protein is CASRDRAPDTQYF.

The sample holds many counts of this clonotype. The chain links TRBV13 to TRBJ2-5; 7 bases are a match to TRBD1. CDR1 PRHDT and CDR2 FYEKMQ come from the germline V gene (reference sequence). The CDR3 extends over 14 amino acids. The ends lost 3 bases at V and 5 bases at J; junction bases unmatched: 6. CDR3 sequence (DNA): TGTGCCAGCAGCTTTCGGACAGGTTCTGAGACCCAGTACTTC. Amino acid sequence: CASSFRTGSETQYF.

This clonotype showed up just a few times. The chain combines TRBV4-3 with TRBJ2-5, with 7 bases that match TRBD1. The germline gives CDR1 LGHNA, CDR2 YSLEER. V lost 0 bases and J lost 2; bases outside the gene matches: 9. CDR3 length: 17 residues. CDR3 DNA: TGCGCCAGCAGCCAAGAATTCGGGCAGGGGGTGCAAGAGACCCAGTACTTC. It encodes CASSQEFGQGVQETQYF.